The next 13 T cell receptor beta chains were all read from a single sample in a study of blood T cell repertoires in COVID-19. Profiling relied on immunoSEQ multiplex PCR, and the TCRdb table lists in-frame clones only, not all of them. The sample records approximately 31,000 clones, around nine tenths being singletons. Sequenced input: peripheral blood. Receptors originate from a human donor in a cohort sampled during active COVID-19.

This sequence joins TRBV5-4 and TRBJ2-4; the match to TRBD2 covers 9 bases. This CDR3 is 17 amino acids long. CDR1 is SGHNT, CDR2 YYREEE, per germline (reference sequence). With 4 bases clipped from V and 0 bases from J, the junction kept 8 bases outside the gene matches. Here the CDR3 reads CASSPELAGSAKNIQYF. The CDR3 DNA reads TGTGCCAGCAGCCCCGAGCTAGCGGGATCAGCCAAAAACATTCAGTACTTC.

This chain connects TRBV10-2 to TRBJ2-7; D is undetermined. The germline V gene has CDR1 WSHSY and CDR2 SAAADI. The CDR3 runs 16 residues. With 3 bases removed from V and 3 bases from J, the gap between germline ends came to 18 bases. As DNA, the CDR3 is TGCGCCAGCAGTGATACTGAGAGCCTCATTCTCTACGAGCAGTACTTC. Translation: CASSDTESLILYEQYF.

This chain joins TRBV5-1 and TRBJ2-5, with 15 nucleotides matching TRBD2. V lost 4 bases and J lost 4; bases outside the gene matches: 5. This CDR3 region has 16 residues. Germline CDR1 SGHRS, CDR2 YFSETQ. CDR3 coding DNA: TGCGCCAGCAGCCCTGGACTAGCGGGAGGGCGAGAGACCCAGTACTTC. Translated, it gives CASSPGLAGGRETQYF.

V and J are TRBV27 and TRBJ1-5; possible D gene TRBD1, 6 bases. The V end was cut by 6 bases, the J end by 9 bases, with 18 bases between. The length of the CDR3 is 14 residues. Germline-derived CDR1 and CDR2 are MNHEY and SMNVEV (reference sequence). CDR3 region: CASRAPGGAGPQHF. DNA for the CDR3: TGTGCCAGCAGAGCACCGGGGGGGGCAGGGCCCCAGCATTTT.

The V and J genes are TRBV6-5 and TRBJ1-2, with D possibly being TRBD1 (5 bases). This CDR3 contains 14 residues. Trimming pared 6 bases from V and 5 bases from J, leaving 16 bases between. Germline CDR1 MNHEY, CDR2 SVGAGI. CDR3 nucleotides: TGTGCCAGCAGACTCACCGGGGGGGTTTATGGCTACACCTTC. It specifies CASRLTGGVYGYTF.

This clone has only a few counts. The CDR3 spells CASSERGQSYGYTF. The DNA of the CDR3 is TGTGCCAGCAGTGAAAGGGGACAGTCCTATGGCTACACCTTC. The chain joins TRBV6-1 to TRBJ1-2, with TRBD1 matching over 7 bases. From germline, CDR1 is MNHNS and CDR2 SASEGT. This CDR3 region has 14 residues. V was pared by 2 bases and J by 4 bases, with 4 bases of the junction left unmatched.

In this sample, this clone turned up once. The V and J genes are TRBV6-2 or TRBV6-3 and TRBJ2-5, with 14 bases aligning to TRBD2. Trimming at V came to 0 bases and at J to 7 bases, leaving 10 bases not matched to a gene. CDR1 and CDR2 from the germline V gene are MNHEY and SVGEGT. The CDR3 runs to 18 residues. The CDR3 nucleotides are TGTGCCAGCAGTTACTCTGCACCGGGACTAGCGGGAGTGGGGACCCAGTACTTC. Translating gives CASSYSAPGLAGVGTQYF.

This clone was seen a single time. The chain links TRBV27 to TRBJ2-7; 7 bases line up with TRBD2. CDR1 is MNHEY and CDR2 is SMNVEV in the germline V gene (reference sequence). This CDR3 spans 13 amino acids. Trimming removed 6 bases from V and 5 bases from J; junction bases left unmatched: 7. The CDR3 DNA sequence: TGTGCCAGCAGGGGGGGGATTGACCACGAGCAGTACTTC. Amino acid sequence: CASRGGIDHEQYF.

CDR3 bases: TGTGCCAGCAGTTTTGCAGGGGCTTCACCCCTCCACTTT. Its translation is CASSFAGASPLHF. The rearrangement joins TRBV12-3 or TRBV12-4 to TRBJ1-6; D perhaps matches TRBD1 (6 bases). The CDR3 consists of 13 residues. Trimming took off 3 bases at V and 9 bases at J, with 9 bases between the two ends.

This CDR3 reads CASLITTANYGYTF. In nucleotides, the CDR3 is TGTGCCAGCCTTATTACCACAGCTAACTATGGCTACACCTTC. The chain couples TRBV2 to TRBJ1-2; no clear D gene. Germline CDR1 is SNHLY and CDR2 is FYNNEI. V lost 8 bases and J lost 0, with 13 bases in between. The CDR3 length is 14 residues.

The chain employs TRBV5-1 and TRBJ1-6, with TRBD1 identical over 8 bases. The CDR3 loop spans 15 amino acids. The junction had 12 bases not matched to a gene; V was cut back by 4 bases and J by 12 bases. Germline lookup yields CDR1 SGHRS and CDR2 YFSETQ. The CDR3 region is CASSTGLLTGGPLHF. The CDR3 nucleotides are TGCGCCAGCAGCACAGGATTATTAACAGGGGGACCCCTCCACTTT.

This rearrangement joins TRBV7-3 to TRBJ2-1; 10 nucleotides agree with TRBD2. The trim removed 4 bases at V and 6 bases at J, leaving 9 bases unmatched. The CDR3 sequence is 16 residues long. Germline V gene data show CDR1 as SGHTA and CDR2 as FQGTGA. The chain's CDR3 is CASSSQGLAKGNEQFF. CDR3 nucleotides: TGTGCCAGCAGCTCCCAGGGACTAGCGAAGGGCAATGAGCAGTTCTTC. Full variable domain (remainder filled in from reference TRBV7-3 and TRBJ2-1): GAGVSQTPSNKVTEKGKYVELRCDPISGHTALYWYRQSLGQGPEFLIYFQGTGAADDSGLPNDRFFAVRPEGSVSTLKIQRTERGDSAVYLCASSSQGLAKGNEQFFGPGTRLTVL.

Of note for this clone: Other DNA sequences from this sample encode an identical CDR3 as well. This chain links TRBV30 with TRBJ1-5; a weak D match, TRBD1 (6 bases). V lost 0 bases to trimming and J lost 4 bases, with 7 bases between them. The CDR3 consists of 13 residues. Germline V lookup: CDR1 GTSNPN, CDR2 SVGIG (reference sequence). CDR3 coding DNA: TGTGCCTGGAGTGTACAGGGAAATCAGCCCCAGCATTTT. Amino acid sequence: CAWSVQGNQPQHF.